Presented here are 28 T cell receptor beta chains from one specimen sequenced in a study of T-cell reconstitution after alpha-beta-depleted transplantation in children. Preparation of the TCRbeta library involved a method that used unique molecular identifiers. TCRdb ran MiXCR on the PCR reads and lists one entry per CDR3 protein. The sample has some 70,000 distinct CDR3 sequences; roughly 4.4% are singletons. Sequences were derived from PBMCs, mostly from graft donor cells, sampled 180 days after TCRalphabeta/CD19-depleted stem cell transplant. The receptors originated from a boy younger than two who had a stem cell transplant for acute myeloid leukemia, so the T cells may come from the graft donor.

This clonotype was picked up a small number of times. This rearrangement joins TRBV10-1 to TRBJ2-1; no definite D call. The CDR3 spans 12 residues. With 4 bases removed from V and 6 bases from J, the gap between germline ends came to 7 bases. Germline CDR1 reads WNHNN; CDR2 reads SYGVQD (reference sequence). This CDR3 reads CASSGNANEQFF. CDR3 nucleotide sequence: TGCGCCAGCAGTGGCAACGCCAATGAGCAGTTCTTC.

This clonotype has ten or more counts. The V call is TRBV3-1, the J call TRBJ2-3; D might be TRBD2 (7 bases). V was clipped by 0 bases and J by 0 bases, with 13 bases between them. The CDR3 contains 17 residues. Germline CDR1 and CDR2: LGHDT and YNNKEL (reference sequence). As DNA, the CDR3 is TGTGCCAGCAGCCAAGATAGGGGGGGCGATAGCACAGATACGCAGTATTTT. Its translation is CASSQDRGGDSTDTQYF.

This clonotype was recorded many times. This chain uses TRBV7-2 with TRBJ2-2; D is uncertain. CDR3 length: 14 amino acids. Germline V gene sequence: CDR1 SGHTA, CDR2 FQGNSA. Trimming stripped 5 bases from V and 4 bases from J, with 11 bases between. Here the CDR3 reads CASSLSSFTGELFF. The CDR3 DNA sequence: TGTGCCAGCAGCCTCTCAAGCTTCACCGGGGAGCTGTTTTTT.

This clonotype was seen many times. CDR3 loop: CASSQVPSLAGENNEQFF. In DNA form, the CDR3 reads TGCGCCAGCAGCCAAGTCCCCTCCCTAGCGGGGGAAAACAATGAGCAGTTCTTC. V is TRBV4-3 and J is TRBJ2-1, with TRBD2 matching over 10 bases. J was trimmed by 5 bases and V by 1 base; bases with no gene match: 11. Per germline, CDR1 LGHNA and CDR2 YSLEER. The CDR3 has 18 residues.

The sample holds many counts of this clonotype. CDR3 region: CASSPKINTEAFF. In nucleotides, the CDR3 is TGTGCCAGTAGTCCGAAGATAAACACTGAAGCTTTCTTT. This chain uses TRBV19 with TRBJ1-1; D gene uncertain. There are 13 residues in the CDR3. The germline V gene has CDR1 LNHDA and CDR2 SQIVND (reference sequence). V was trimmed by 5 bases and J by 2 bases, leaving 9 bases between them.

This clonotype came up many times. The rearrangement uses TRBV4-1 and TRBJ1-6; D gene ambiguous. V was shortened by 0 bases and J by 1 base, with 22 bases between the two germline ends. Looked up from germline, CDR1 is MGHRA and CDR2 is YSYEKL. The CDR3 totals 21 residues. This chain's CDR3 is CASSQDSLAPPKSSYNSPLHF. DNA for the CDR3: TGCGCCAGCAGCCAAGATAGCCTGGCTCCCCCAAAGAGTTCCTATAATTCACCCCTCCACTTT.

This clonotype was found many times. The V call is TRBV18, the J call TRBJ2-7, with D perhaps TRBD2 (6 bases). Trimming left V 6 bases short and J 9 bases short, with 15 bases between. The CDR3 spans 12 residues. Per the germline V gene, CDR1 is KGHSH and CDR2 is LQKENI. The CDR3 bases are TGTGCCAGCTCGCCGACTAGTGATAGGCAGTACTTC. Amino acids: CASSPTSDRQYF.

This clonotype came up many times. The V and J genes are TRBV5-1 and TRBJ1-2; 10 bases match TRBD1. Germline trimming cut 4 bases from V and 2 bases from J; bases unmatched to any gene: 5. Looked up from germline, CDR1 is SGHRS and CDR2 is YFSETQ. The CDR3 has 15 residues. CDR3 DNA: TGCGCCAGCAGCCGGCGGACAGGGGGAAACTATGGCTACACCTTC. As protein: CASSRRTGGNYGYTF.

This clonotype appeared many times. This rearrangement joins TRBV29-1 to TRBJ1-4; D might be TRBD1 (5 bases). CDR1 is SQVTM and CDR2 is ANQGSEA in the germline V gene. This CDR3 region has 12 residues. V lost 7 bases and J lost 7, with 13 bases in between. This chain's CDR3 is CSGMWGSEKLFF. CDR3 bases: TGCAGCGGGATGTGGGGGTCTGAAAAACTGTTTTTT. The variable domain in full, completed from reference TRBV29-1 and TRBJ1-4, reads SAVISQKPSRDICQRGTSLTIQCQVDSQVTMMFWYRQQPGQSLTLIATANQGSEATYESGFVIDKFPISRPNLTFSTLTVSNMSPEDSSIYLCSGMWGSEKLFFGSGTQLSVL.

This clonotype was observed at least ten times. The rearrangement joins TRBV15 to TRBJ1-4; the D gene is possibly TRBD1 (6 bases). V lost 3 bases and J lost 4, with 15 bases in between. The germline CDR1 and CDR2 sequences are LNHNV and YYDKDF (reference sequence). There are 16 residues in the CDR3. The CDR3 DNA follows: TGTGCCACCAGCAGTGACCCCACAGGGCATAATGAAAAACTGTTTTTT. This translates into CATSSDPTGHNEKLFF.

The chain joins TRBV27 to TRBJ1-1; no firm D call. V gave up 8 bases and J gave up 1 base, with 8 bases separating them. Germline assignment: CDR1 MNHEY and CDR2 SMNVEV (reference sequence). The CDR3 totals 12 residues. The CDR3: CASVDANTEAFF. The DNA for the CDR3 is TGTGCCAGCGTAGACGCGAACACTGAAGCTTTCTTT.

This clonotype was counted at least ten times. The chain carries TRBV29-1 and TRBJ1-2; D remains ambiguous. The V gene lost 1 base and the J gene lost 0 bases, with 9 bases spanning the gap. Germline values: CDR1 SQVTM, CDR2 ANQGSEA. There are 14 residues in the CDR3. DNA for the CDR3: TGCAGCGTTGAAGGGAGTTCAGCTAACTATGGCTACACCTTC. This encodes CSVEGSSANYGYTF. Using reference TRBV29-1 and TRBJ1-2 for the parts outside the CDR3, the full variable domain is SAVISQKPSRDICQRGTSLTIQCQVDSQVTMMFWYRQQPGQSLTLIATANQGSEATYESGFVIDKFPISRPNLTFSTLTVSNMSPEDSSIYLCSVEGSSANYGYTFGSGTRLTVV.

This clonotype was observed at least ten times. CDR3: CASSLLPGGSTDTQYF. CDR3 DNA: TGTGCCAGCAGTCTCCTCCCGGGGGGGAGCACAGATACGCAGTATTTT. V usage is TRBV7-2 and J usage is TRBJ2-3, with 8 bases matching TRBD2. Trimming removed 6 bases from V and 0 bases from J; junction bases left unmatched: 8. The CDR3 has 16 amino acids. CDR1 is SGHTA and CDR2 is FQGNSA in the germline V gene.

This clonotype was counted many times. The rearrangement links TRBV5-1 to TRBJ2-6; 7 nucleotides match TRBD1. Germline assignment: CDR1 SGHRS and CDR2 YFSETQ. The CDR3 spans 16 residues. The trim removed 3 bases at V and 0 bases at J, leaving 3 bases unmatched. CDR3 nucleotides: TGCGCCAGCAGCTCGGACAGGATCTCTGGGGCCAACGTCCTGACTTTC. Its translation: CASSSDRISGANVLTF.

This clonotype was counted ten times or more. The J gene is TRBJ2-7, the V gene TRBV6-5, with D maybe TRBD2 (7 bases). Trimming stripped 8 bases from V and 6 bases from J, with 17 bases between. The CDR3 consists of 13 residues. CDR1 and CDR2 (germline): MNHEY, SVGAGI. CDR3 DNA sequence: TGTGCCAGCGGGAGGGGGATATCGGGCGAGCAGTACGTC. It translates to CASGRGISGEQYV.

This clonotype was picked up many times. The J gene is TRBJ1-6, the V gene TRBV12-3 or TRBV12-4; 7 nucleotides match TRBD1. The length of the CDR3 is 18 residues. V lost 6 bases, J lost 7 bases, and 18 bases stayed unmatched. Here the CDR3 DNA reads TGTGCCAGCAGGCTCCGCTCGGCAGGGGGATTAGTCAATTCACCCCTCCACTTT. Translating it yields CASRLRSAGGLVNSPLHF.

This clonotype was detected many times. The rearrangement uses TRBV24-1 and TRBJ1-2; D is possibly TRBD1 (5 bases). Trimming took off 7 bases at V and 7 bases at J, with 15 bases between the two ends. In germline, CDR1 is KGHDR, CDR2 SFDVKD. This CDR3 has 13 amino acids. Written as DNA, the CDR3 is TGTGCCACCAGCCCGGGACGGGAGGGTGGCTACACCTTC. Protein product: CATSPGREGGYTF.

This clonotype has a count of ten or more. The chain carries TRBV25-1 and TRBJ1-3, with no clear D. Germline assignment: CDR1 MGHDK and CDR2 SYGVNS. CDR3 length equals 17 residues. Trimming pared 3 bases from V and 0 bases from J, leaving 15 bases between. The CDR3 region is CASSDNSDGLSGNTIYF. Written as DNA, the CDR3 is TGTGCCAGCAGTGATAACTCGGACGGGCTCTCTGGAAACACCATATATTTT.

There are many counts of this clonotype. This rearrangement joins TRBV4-1 to TRBJ2-5; 10 positions match TRBD2. Germline CDR1 reads MGHRA; CDR2 reads YSYEKL. This CDR3 has 16 amino acids. With 6 bases clipped from V and 4 bases from J, the junction kept 11 bases outside the gene matches. The CDR3: CASSPGLAALRETQYF. CDR3 bases: TGCGCCAGCAGTCCCGGACTAGCGGCGCTTCGAGAGACCCAGTACTTC.

This clonotype was recorded many times. The chain is built from TRBV11-2 and TRBJ2-7, with 9 nucleotides matching TRBD1. The germline CDR1 and CDR2 sequences are SGHAT and FQNNGV. The CDR3 length is 14 residues. Trimming cost V 5 bases and J 3 bases; bases outside gene matches: 5. The CDR3 DNA reads TGTGCCAGCAGCACGGACAGGGGAGGCTACGAGCAGTACTTC. Translation gives CASSTDRGGYEQYF.

In its sample, this clonotype was seen many times. V is TRBV7-2 and J is TRBJ2-6; unclear D gene. CDR1 and CDR2 (germline): SGHTA, FQGNSA. The V end was cut by 1 base, the J end by 4 bases, with 5 bases between. The CDR3 covers 14 residues. The CDR3 sequence is CASSLDRGANVLTF. The CDR3 DNA reads TGTGCCAGCAGCTTAGATAGGGGGGCCAACGTCCTGACTTTC.

This clonotype was seen many times. This chain connects TRBV3-1 to TRBJ2-7; D assignment may be TRBD1 or TRBD2 (7 bases each). CDR1 is LGHDT and CDR2 is YNNKEL in the germline V gene (reference sequence). V was trimmed by 0 bases and J by 0 bases, leaving 12 bases between them. This CDR3 region has 16 residues. The CDR3 is CASSQDRGGPSYEQYF. The CDR3 region has the DNA TGTGCCAGCAGCCAAGACAGGGGGGGGCCCTCCTACGAGCAGTACTTC.

The table lists this clonotype with many counts. The chain couples TRBV24-1 to TRBJ2-1; unclear D gene. CDR1 and CDR2 (germline): KGHDR, SFDVKD. The V and J ends lost 0 bases and 11 bases respectively, with 4 bases between them. The CDR3 length is 11 residues. CDR3: CATSDLRQQFF. The CDR3 coding sequence is TGTGCCACCAGTGATTTGCGTCAGCAGTTCTTC.

This clonotype was recorded at least ten times. The chain uses TRBV28 and TRBJ1-2; no clear D gene. The V and J ends lost 3 bases and 3 bases respectively, with 8 bases between them. CDR3 length equals 13 residues. Germline-derived CDR1 and CDR2 are MDHEN and SYDVKM. This chain's CDR3 is CASSLVVDYGYTF. CDR3 sequence (DNA): TGTGCCAGCAGTTTGGTAGTGGACTATGGCTACACCTTC.

This clonotype was detected many times. The gene calls are TRBV29-1 and TRBJ1-1; 7 nucleotides agree with TRBD1. V trimming: 3 bases; J trimming: 3 bases; junction bases outside the gene matches: 7. Germline loops: CDR1 SQVTM, CDR2 ANQGSEA. This CDR3 has 14 amino acids. Written as DNA, the CDR3 is TGCAGCGTTGATAAGGGGGCCCTGCACACTGAAGCTTTCTTT. Translation gives CSVDKGALHTEAFF. The variable domain in full, with the rest retrieved from reference TRBV29-1 and TRBJ1-1, is SAVISQKPSRDICQRGTSLTIQCQVDSQVTMMFWYRQQPGQSLTLIATANQGSEATYESGFVIDKFPISRPNLTFSTLTVSNMSPEDSSIYLCSVDKGALHTEAFFGQGTRLTVV.

This clonotype has a count of ten or more. The V gene is TRBV12-3 or TRBV12-4, the J gene TRBJ2-2; D may correspond to TRBD1 or TRBD2 (5 bases each). The CDR3 is 13 residues long. The V end lost 4 bases, the J end lost 7 bases, and 10 bases lay between the germline ends. CDR3 DNA: TGTGCCAGCAGTTCGCCGGGGCGCGGGGAGCTGTTTTTT. The encoded protein is CASSSPGRGELFF.

At least ten counts were recorded for this clonotype. This chain joins TRBV20-1 and TRBJ2-1, with D possibly being TRBD2 (7 bases). Trimming left V 3 bases short and J 6 bases short, with 15 bases between. The CDR3 loop spans 14 amino acids. Germline V gene sequence: CDR1 DFQATT, CDR2 SNEGSKA (reference sequence). CDR3 residues: CSARRGGARNEQFF. The CDR3 nucleotides read TGCAGTGCTAGGCGTGGGGGGGCCCGCAATGAGCAGTTCTTC.

This clonotype was found many times. V is TRBV19 and J is TRBJ1-5; D possibly corresponds to TRBD1 (6 bases). Germline V lookup: CDR1 LNHDA, CDR2 SQIVND (reference sequence). With 4 bases removed from V and 6 bases from J, the gap between germline ends came to 13 bases. This CDR3 is 14 amino acids long. This CDR3 is CASSNRGRLQPQHF. CDR3 DNA: TGTGCCAGTAGTAATCGGGGGCGCCTTCAGCCCCAGCATTTT.